These 4 T cell receptor beta chains share one sample of origin, sequenced in a study of PD-L1 blockade in urothelial cancer (dated by TCRdb to about 2017). Library preparation employed the immunoSEQ multiplex PCR assay. TCRdb re-hosts the immuneACCESS table, in-frame sequences only. Its copies lack some clones; in the studies checked, an unresolved V gene accounts for under half of them, and the cause for the rest is not known. The sample records roughly 24,000 clones, approximately 86% of which are singletons. Approximately 32% of the sample rests with the top ten. The sequenced sample was PBMCs, obtained around atezolizumab (anti-PD-L1) treatment. These receptors all come from a man aged 55 to 70 with urothelial cancer.

This clone was observed a handful of times. CDR3 in amino acids: CASSEGTSGYNEQFF. In nucleotides, the CDR3 is TGTGCCAGCAGTGAAGGGACTAGCGGATACAATGAGCAGTTCTTC. The chain employs TRBV2 and TRBJ2-1; 10 bases match TRBD2. The germline gives CDR1 SNHLY, CDR2 FYNNEI. The junction had 1 base not matched to a gene; V was cut back by 1 base and J by 4 bases. This CDR3 region has 15 residues.

The chain links TRBV6-5 to TRBJ1-2; D perhaps matches TRBD1 (5 bases). V lost 6 bases, J lost 7 bases, and 15 bases lay in between. The CDR3 has 13 amino acids. Germline loops: CDR1 MNHEY, CDR2 SVGAGI. CDR3: CASSRREGSGYTF. In DNA, the CDR3 is TGTGCCAGCAGCCGCAGGGAGGGGTCTGGCTACACCTTC.

The J gene is TRBJ1-5, the V gene TRBV5-6; 11 bases are a match to TRBD1. Germline V gene sequence: CDR1 SGHDT, CDR2 YYEEEE. With V trimmed by 1 base and J by 3 bases, 3 bases remained unmatched. This CDR3 is built from 16 residues. The CDR3: CASSLWTGGLNQPQHF. CDR3 coding DNA: TGTGCCAGCAGCTTGTGGACAGGGGGCCTCAATCAGCCCCAGCATTTT.

This clone was picked up a small number of times. The chain links TRBV4-1 to TRBJ2-3, with TRBD2 identical over 7 bases. CDR1 and CDR2 (germline): MGHRA, YSYEKL. V was clipped by 4 bases and J by 2 bases; unmatched bases: 3. This CDR3 region has 14 residues. The CDR3 is CASSLAGHTDTQYF. CDR3 nucleotides: TGCGCCAGCAGCCTAGCGGGCCACACAGATACGCAGTATTTT.